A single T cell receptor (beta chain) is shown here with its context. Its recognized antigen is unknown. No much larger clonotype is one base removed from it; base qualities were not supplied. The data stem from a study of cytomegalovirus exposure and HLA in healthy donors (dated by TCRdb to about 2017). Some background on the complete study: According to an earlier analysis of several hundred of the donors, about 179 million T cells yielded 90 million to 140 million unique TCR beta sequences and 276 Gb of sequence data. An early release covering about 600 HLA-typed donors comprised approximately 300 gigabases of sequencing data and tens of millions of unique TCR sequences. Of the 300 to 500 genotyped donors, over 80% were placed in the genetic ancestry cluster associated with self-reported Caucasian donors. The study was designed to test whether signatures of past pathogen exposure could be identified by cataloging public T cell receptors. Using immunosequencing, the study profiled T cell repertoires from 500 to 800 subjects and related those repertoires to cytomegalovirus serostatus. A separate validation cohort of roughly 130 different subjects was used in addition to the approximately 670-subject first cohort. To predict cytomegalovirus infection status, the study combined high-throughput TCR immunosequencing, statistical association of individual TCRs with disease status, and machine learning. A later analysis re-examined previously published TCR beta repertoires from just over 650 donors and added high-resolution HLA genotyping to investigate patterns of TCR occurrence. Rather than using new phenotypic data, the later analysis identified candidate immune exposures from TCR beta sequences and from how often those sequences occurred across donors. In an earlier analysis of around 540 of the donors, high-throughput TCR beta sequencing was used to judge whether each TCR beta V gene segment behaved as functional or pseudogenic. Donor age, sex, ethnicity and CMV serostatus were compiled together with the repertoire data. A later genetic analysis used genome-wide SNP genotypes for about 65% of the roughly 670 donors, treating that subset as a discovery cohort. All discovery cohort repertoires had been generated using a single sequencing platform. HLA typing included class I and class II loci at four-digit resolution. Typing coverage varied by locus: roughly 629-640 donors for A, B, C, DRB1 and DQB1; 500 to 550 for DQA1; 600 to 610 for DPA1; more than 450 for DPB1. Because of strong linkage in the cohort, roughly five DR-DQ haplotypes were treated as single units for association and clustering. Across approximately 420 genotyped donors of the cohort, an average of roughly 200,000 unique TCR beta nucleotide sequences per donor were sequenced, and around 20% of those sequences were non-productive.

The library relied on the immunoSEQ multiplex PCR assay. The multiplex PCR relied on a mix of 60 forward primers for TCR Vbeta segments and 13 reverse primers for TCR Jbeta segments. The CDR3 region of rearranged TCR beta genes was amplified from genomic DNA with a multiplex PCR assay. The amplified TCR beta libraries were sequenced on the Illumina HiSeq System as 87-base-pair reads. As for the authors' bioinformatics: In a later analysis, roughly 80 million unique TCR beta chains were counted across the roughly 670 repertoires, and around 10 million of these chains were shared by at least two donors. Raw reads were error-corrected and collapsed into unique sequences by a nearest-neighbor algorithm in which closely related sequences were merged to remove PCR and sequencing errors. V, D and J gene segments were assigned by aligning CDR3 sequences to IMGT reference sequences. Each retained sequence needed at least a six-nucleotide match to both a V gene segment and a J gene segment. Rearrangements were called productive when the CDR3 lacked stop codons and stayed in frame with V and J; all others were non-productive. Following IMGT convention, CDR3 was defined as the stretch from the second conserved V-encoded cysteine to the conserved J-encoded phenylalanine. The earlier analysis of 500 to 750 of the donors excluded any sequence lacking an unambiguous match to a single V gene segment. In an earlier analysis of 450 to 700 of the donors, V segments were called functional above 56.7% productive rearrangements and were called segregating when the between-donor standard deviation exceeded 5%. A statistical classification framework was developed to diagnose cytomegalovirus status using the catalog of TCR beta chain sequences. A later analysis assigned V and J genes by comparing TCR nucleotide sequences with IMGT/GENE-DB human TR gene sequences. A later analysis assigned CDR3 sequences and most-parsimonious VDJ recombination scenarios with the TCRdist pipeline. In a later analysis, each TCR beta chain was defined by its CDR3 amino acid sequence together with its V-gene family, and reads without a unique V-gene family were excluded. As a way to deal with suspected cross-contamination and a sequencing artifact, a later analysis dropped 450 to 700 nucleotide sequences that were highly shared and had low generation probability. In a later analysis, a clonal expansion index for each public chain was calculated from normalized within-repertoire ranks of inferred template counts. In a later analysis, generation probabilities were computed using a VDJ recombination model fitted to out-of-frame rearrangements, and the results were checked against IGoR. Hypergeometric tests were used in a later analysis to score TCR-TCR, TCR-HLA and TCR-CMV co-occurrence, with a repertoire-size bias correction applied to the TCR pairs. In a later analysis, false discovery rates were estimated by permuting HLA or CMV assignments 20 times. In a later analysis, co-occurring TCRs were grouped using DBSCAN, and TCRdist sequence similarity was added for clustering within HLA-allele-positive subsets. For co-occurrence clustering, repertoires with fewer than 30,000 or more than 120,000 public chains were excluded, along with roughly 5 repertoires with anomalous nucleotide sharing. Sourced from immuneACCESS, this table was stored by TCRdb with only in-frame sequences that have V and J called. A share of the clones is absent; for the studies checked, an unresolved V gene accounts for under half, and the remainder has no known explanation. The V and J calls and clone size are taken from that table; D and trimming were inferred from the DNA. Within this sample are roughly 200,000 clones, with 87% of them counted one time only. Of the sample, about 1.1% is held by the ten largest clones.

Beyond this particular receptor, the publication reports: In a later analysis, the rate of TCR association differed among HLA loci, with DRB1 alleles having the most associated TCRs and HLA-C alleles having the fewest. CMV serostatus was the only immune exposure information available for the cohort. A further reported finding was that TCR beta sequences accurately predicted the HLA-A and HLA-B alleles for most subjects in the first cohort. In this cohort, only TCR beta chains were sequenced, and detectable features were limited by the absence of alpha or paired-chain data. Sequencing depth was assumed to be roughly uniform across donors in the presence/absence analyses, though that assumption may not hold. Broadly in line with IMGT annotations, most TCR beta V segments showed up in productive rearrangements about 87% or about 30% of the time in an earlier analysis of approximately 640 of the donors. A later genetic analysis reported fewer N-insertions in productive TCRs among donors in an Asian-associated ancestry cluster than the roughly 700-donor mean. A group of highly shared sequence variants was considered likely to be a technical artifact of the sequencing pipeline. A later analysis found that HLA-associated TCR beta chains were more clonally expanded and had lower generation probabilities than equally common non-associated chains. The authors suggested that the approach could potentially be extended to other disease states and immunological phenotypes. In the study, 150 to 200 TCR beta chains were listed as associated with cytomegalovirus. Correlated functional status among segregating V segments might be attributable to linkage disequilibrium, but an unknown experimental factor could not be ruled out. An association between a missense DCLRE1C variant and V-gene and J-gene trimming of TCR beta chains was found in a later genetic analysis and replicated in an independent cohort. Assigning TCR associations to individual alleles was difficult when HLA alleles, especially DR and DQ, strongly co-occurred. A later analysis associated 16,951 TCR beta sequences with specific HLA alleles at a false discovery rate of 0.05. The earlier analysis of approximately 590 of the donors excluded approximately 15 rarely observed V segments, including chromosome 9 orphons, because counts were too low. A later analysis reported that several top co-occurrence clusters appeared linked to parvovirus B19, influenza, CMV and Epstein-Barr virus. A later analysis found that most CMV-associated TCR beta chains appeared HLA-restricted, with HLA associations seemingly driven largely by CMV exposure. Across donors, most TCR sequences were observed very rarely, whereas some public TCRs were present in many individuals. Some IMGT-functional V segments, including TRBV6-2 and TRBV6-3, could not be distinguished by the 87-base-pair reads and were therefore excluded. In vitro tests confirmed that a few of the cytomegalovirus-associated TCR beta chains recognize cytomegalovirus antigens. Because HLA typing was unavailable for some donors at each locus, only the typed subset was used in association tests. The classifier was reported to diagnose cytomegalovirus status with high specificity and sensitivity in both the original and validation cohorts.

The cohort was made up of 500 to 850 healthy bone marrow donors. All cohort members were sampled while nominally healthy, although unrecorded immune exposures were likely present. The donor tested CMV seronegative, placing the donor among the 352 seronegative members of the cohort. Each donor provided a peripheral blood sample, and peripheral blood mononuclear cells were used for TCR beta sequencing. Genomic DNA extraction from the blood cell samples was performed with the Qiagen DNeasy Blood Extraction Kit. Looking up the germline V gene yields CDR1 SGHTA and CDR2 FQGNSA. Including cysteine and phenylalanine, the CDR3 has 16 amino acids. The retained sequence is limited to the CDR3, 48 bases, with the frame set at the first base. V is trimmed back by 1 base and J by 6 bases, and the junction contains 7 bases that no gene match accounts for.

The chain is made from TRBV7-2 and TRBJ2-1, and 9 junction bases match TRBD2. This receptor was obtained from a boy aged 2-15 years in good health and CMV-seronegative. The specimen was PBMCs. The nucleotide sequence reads TGTGCCAGCAGCTTAGACCCCAGCGGGGGGTTCAATGAGCAGTTCTTC. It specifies CASSLDPSGGFNEQFF.